These 32 T cell receptor beta chains were all obtained from the same sample, sequenced in a study of blood T cell repertoires in COVID-19. The table came from immunoSEQ multiplex PCR; TCRdb's copy has only in-frame clones and leaves some out. Of about 330,000 clones listed, around 85% are singletons. Sequencing used peripheral blood. These receptors were obtained from a human donor in a cohort sampled during active COVID-19.

The chain recombines TRBV23-1 with TRBJ1-6; tentative D call: TRBD1 (6 bases). TRBV23-1 is an open reading frame, and its role is uncertain. V was shortened by 3 bases and J by 8 bases, with 20 bases between the two germline ends. CDR3 length: 17 amino acids. Here the CDR3 reads CASSHPGGGLTDSPLHF. In DNA form, the CDR3 reads TGCGCCAGCAGTCACCCCGGGGGGGGGCTTACGGATTCACCCCTCCACTTT.

In this sample, this clone turned up many times. CDR3 sequence reads: CASSPPKDRVGEKLFF. The CDR3 region has the DNA TGTGCCAGCTCACCACCGAAGGACAGGGTTGGTGAAAAACTGTTTTTT. This chain joins TRBV18 and TRBJ1-4; the match to TRBD1 covers 8 bases. V was pared by 0 bases and J by 7 bases, with 7 bases of the junction left unmatched. Germline-derived CDR1 and CDR2 are KGHSH and LQKENI. The CDR3 totals 16 residues. The full variable domain, its missing parts supplied by reference TRBV18 and TRBJ1-4, is NAGVMQNPRHLVRRRGQEARLRCSPMKGHSHVYWYRQLPEEGLKFMVYLQKENIIDESGMPKERFSAEFPKEGPSILRIQQVVRGDSAAYFCASSPPKDRVGEKLFFGSGTQLSVL.

The chain combines TRBV7-2 with TRBJ2-7; 7 bases agree with TRBD1. The V and J ends lost 2 bases and 5 bases, in that order; junction bases with no gene match: 12. Germline loops: CDR1 SGHTA, CDR2 FQGNSA. The CDR3 has 16 residues. CDR3 sequence: CASSLQPGTANHEQYF. CDR3 nucleotide sequence: TGTGCCAGCAGCTTACAACCCGGGACAGCAAACCACGAGCAGTACTTC.

This clone was recorded once. The gene calls are TRBV5-1 and TRBJ1-1, with a tentative D call TRBD1 (6 bases). Germline assignment: CDR1 SGHRS and CDR2 YFSETQ. The CDR3 extends over 14 amino acids. V was pared by 3 bases and J by 4 bases, with 13 bases between. The DNA of the CDR3 is TGCGCCAGCAGCTCTCGGACAGACGGCACTGAAGCTTTCTTT. Translated, it gives CASSSRTDGTEAFF.

The chain links TRBV5-6 to TRBJ2-1; 8 bases map to TRBD1. The length of the CDR3 is 17 residues. The trim removed 6 bases at V and 7 bases at J, leaving 18 bases unmatched. CDR1 and CDR2 from the germline V gene are SGHDT and YYEEEE. The CDR3 DNA follows: TGTGCCAGCACCAAGTTCTCAAACAGGGGGGTTTGGAATGAGCAGTTCTTC. It encodes CASTKFSNRGVWNEQFF.

The sample holds one count of this clone. V is TRBV4-1 and J is TRBJ1-6; 9 positions agree with TRBD1. The CDR3 has 21 residues. V was clipped by 2 bases and J by 0 bases; unmatched bases: 14. In germline, CDR1 is MGHRA, CDR2 YSYEKL. The CDR3 region has the DNA TGCGCCAGCAGCCAACTACCGCCGGGACAGGGTAGAGGCTCCTATAATTCACCCCTCCACTTT. Translating gives CASSQLPPGQGRGSYNSPLHF.

The chain combines TRBV6-5 with TRBJ1-3; D is undetermined. V gave up 4 bases and J gave up 0 bases, with 10 bases separating them. Per the germline V gene, CDR1 is MNHEY and CDR2 is SVGAGI. This CDR3 spans 15 amino acids. CDR3 sequence reads: CASSFGGSSGNTIYF. The CDR3 DNA sequence: TGTGCCAGCAGTTTCGGAGGCTCCTCTGGAAACACCATATATTTT.

The chain recombines TRBV12-5 with TRBJ2-2; 11 bases are shared with TRBD2. J was trimmed by 1 base and V by 1 base; bases with no gene match: 8. Per the germline V gene, CDR1 is LGHNT and CDR2 is FRNRAP. The CDR3 has 19 residues. The CDR3 loop reads CASGLEGLADSKNTGELFF. The CDR3 nucleotides are TGTGCTAGTGGTTTGGAGGGACTAGCGGACTCCAAGAACACCGGGGAGCTGTTTTTT.

V and J are TRBV7-2 and TRBJ1-1; 9 bases fit TRBD1. The CDR3 is made up of 12 amino acids. The trim removed 5 bases at V and 10 bases at J, leaving 5 bases unmatched. Germline loops: CDR1 SGHTA, CDR2 FQGNSA. The DNA of the CDR3 is TGTGCCAGCAGCCGGGACAGGGAAAGAGCTTTCTTT. This gives the protein CASSRDRERAFF.

This clone showed up just once. This chain's CDR3 is CASSQLRREGGVVGNTEAFF. Here the CDR3 DNA reads TGTGCCAGCAGTCAATTAAGGAGGGAAGGAGGGGTTGTAGGAAACACTGAAGCTTTCTTT. The gene calls are TRBV6-6 and TRBJ1-1, with a weak D call TRBD1 (5 bases). The CDR3 spans 20 residues. V lost 5 bases to trimming and J lost 2 bases, with 30 bases between them. CDR1 and CDR2 from the germline V gene are MNHNY and SVGAGI (reference sequence).

The rearrangement uses TRBV25-1 and TRBJ2-7; TRBD1 matches at 7 bases. The CDR3 is 18 amino acids. Unmatched junction bases numbered 14, after V lost 1 base and J lost 2 bases. CDR1 is MGHDK and CDR2 is SYGVNS in the germline V gene. Here the CDR3 reads CASSEFESGAGGTYEQYF. For the CDR3, the DNA is TGTGCCAGCAGTGAATTCGAATCCGGGGCAGGGGGAACCTACGAGCAGTACTTC.

V is TRBV19 and J is TRBJ1-4, with D possibly matching TRBD1 (5 bases). This CDR3 is 15 amino acids long. The V gene's germline CDR1 is LNHDA and CDR2 SQIVND (reference sequence). The V end lost 6 bases, the J end lost 5 bases, and 16 bases lay between the germline ends. The CDR3 sequence: CASRRGGTINEKLFF. The CDR3, as DNA: TGTGCCAGTAGGAGAGGCGGGACTATCAATGAAAAACTGTTTTTT.

The rearrangement uses TRBV4-2 and TRBJ1-2, with a tentative D call TRBD1 (5 bases). The CDR3 sequence is 16 residues long. V was shortened by 0 bases and J by 11 bases, with 22 bases between the two germline ends. The germline CDR1 and CDR2 sequences are LGHNA and YNFKEQ. The DNA for the CDR3 is TGTGCCAGCAGCCAAGAGACCGCGGCGCCAGGGCACGGATACACCTTC. Its translation is CASSQETAAPGHGYTF.

The rearrangement joins TRBV7-2 to TRBJ1-2, with TRBD1 identical over 8 bases. Losses at the gene ends were 5 bases for V and 4 bases for J; bases not matched to a gene: 9. This CDR3 comprises 15 residues. Germline V gives CDR1 SGHTA, CDR2 FQGNSA. CDR3 nucleotide sequence: TGTGCCAGCAGCCCATACGGACAGGGTGGCTATGGCTACACCTTC. Translating it yields CASSPYGQGGYGYTF.

The chain carries TRBV30 and TRBJ2-5; maybe TRBD2 (6 bases). With 5 bases removed from V and 4 bases from J, the gap between germline ends came to 14 bases. This CDR3 is built from 13 residues. Germline CDR1 GTSNPN, CDR2 SVGIG (reference sequence). Here the CDR3 DNA reads TGTGCCTGGGAACCTGGAGGGGTAGAGACCCAGTACTTC. Translation gives CAWEPGGVETQYF.

The chain is built from TRBV30 and TRBJ1-1; the D is unclear. Between the trimmed V and J ends, which lost 4 bases and 5 bases, there was a span of 14 bases. Germline-derived CDR1 and CDR2 are GTSNPN and SVGIG (reference sequence). This CDR3 region has 13 residues. The CDR3 region is CAWNSKGGTEAFF. The CDR3 DNA follows: TGTGCCTGGAATTCGAAGGGAGGGACTGAAGCTTTCTTT.

The chain employs TRBV7-8 and TRBJ2-2; no firm D call. Trimming removed 7 bases at V and 3 bases at J, with 6 bases between. The CDR3 runs to 12 residues. Germline CDR1 is SGHVS and CDR2 is FQNEAQ. CDR3 amino acids: CASTPYTGELFF. The DNA for the CDR3 is TGTGCCAGCACCCCCTACACCGGGGAGCTGTTTTTT. The variable domain in full, with the rest retrieved from reference TRBV7-8 and TRBJ2-2, is GAGVSQSPRYKVAKRGQDVALRCDPISGHVSLFWYQQALGQGPEFLTYFQNEAQLDKSGLPSDRFFAERPEGSVSTLKIQRTQQEDSAVYLCASTPYTGELFFGEGSRLTVL.

The rearrangement links TRBV3-1 (or the pseudogene TRBV3-2) to TRBJ1-5; tentatively, D is TRBD1 (6 bases). CDR3 length equals 14 residues. The V and J ends lost 3 bases and 4 bases respectively, with 10 bases between them. The germline CDR1 and CDR2 sequences are LGHDT and YNNKEL (reference sequence). The CDR3 DNA reads as TGTGCCAGCAGCCAGACAGGACTTAATCAGCCCCAGCATTTT. This encodes CASSQTGLNQPQHF.

The chain uses TRBV18 and TRBJ2-5, with TRBD2 as a possible D gene (5 bases). Per the germline V gene, CDR1 is KGHSH and CDR2 is LQKENI. The ends were cut back, 0 bases at V and 6 bases at J, with 17 bases in the middle. CDR3 size: 16 residues. Here the CDR3 reads CASSPPLAGNVKTQYF. The CDR3 DNA reads TGTGCCAGCTCACCACCTTTGGCCGGGAACGTAAAGACCCAGTACTTC.

V gene TRBV11-3 combines with J gene TRBJ2-7; D is ambiguous. CDR1 and CDR2 from the germline V gene are SGHNT and YENEEA. The CDR3 consists of 16 residues. Trimming left V 0 bases short and J 5 bases short, with 17 bases between. This CDR3 reads CASSLDPQSAFHEQYF. As DNA, the CDR3 is TGTGCCAGCAGCTTAGACCCCCAGAGCGCTTTCCACGAGCAGTACTTC.

The rearrangement links TRBV19 to TRBJ1-3; TRBD1 is a possible D gene (6 bases). CDR3 length: 16 residues. Trimming left V 5 bases short and J 0 bases short, with 14 bases between. CDR1 LNHDA and CDR2 SQIVND come from the germline V gene (reference sequence). The CDR3 sequence: CASSPRGTTSGNTIYF. CDR3 bases: TGTGCCAGTAGTCCTAGGGGGACAACCTCTGGAAACACCATATATTTT. The full variable domain, completed using reference TRBV19 and TRBJ1-3, is DGGITQSPKYLFRKEGQNVTLSCEQNLNHDAMYWYRQDPGQGLRLIYYSQIVNDFQKGDIAEGYSVSREKKESFPLTVTSAQKNPTAFYLCASSPRGTTSGNTIYFGEGSWLTVV.

The chain is built from TRBV9 and TRBJ1-1; D gene ambiguous. The V gene's germline CDR1 is SGDLS and CDR2 YYNGEE. The CDR3 loop spans 13 amino acids. The germline V and J ends were trimmed by 3 bases and 0 bases, with 6 bases remaining between them. The CDR3 nucleotides are TGTGCCAGCAGCGACAGTTTGAACACTGAAGCTTTCTTT. It codes for CASSDSLNTEAFF.

The rearrangement uses TRBV6-5 and TRBJ1-6, with 7 bases that match TRBD1. Trimming cost V 4 bases and J 6 bases; bases outside gene matches: 6. The germline gives CDR1 MNHEY, CDR2 SVGAGI. This CDR3 comprises 15 residues. As DNA, the CDR3 is TGTGCCAGCAGTTTTGTTGGACAGGTTAATTCACCCCTCCACTTT. It yields the protein CASSFVGQVNSPLHF.

This sequence joins TRBV9 and TRBJ1-6; D unresolved. Germline V CDR1 and CDR2: SGDLS, YYNGEE. This CDR3 region has 16 residues. V dropped 0 bases and J dropped 0 bases, with 7 bases sitting between them. The CDR3, as DNA: TGTGCCAGCAGCGTAGCGGGGAGCTCCTATAATTCACCCCTCCACTTT. Translated, it gives CASSVAGSSYNSPLHF.

The rearrangement uses TRBV11-1 and TRBJ1-2; a weak D match, TRBD1 (6 bases). The CDR3 totals 15 residues. V was clipped by 4 bases and J by 4 bases, with 16 bases between them. Germline lookup yields CDR1 SGHAT and CDR2 FQDESV (reference sequence). Here the CDR3 DNA reads TGTGCCAGCAGCTCACAGGGTTTCAGCAGCTATGGCTACACCTTC. This encodes CASSSQGFSSYGYTF.

V and J are TRBV5-1 and TRBJ1-1; tentative D call: TRBD1 (6 bases). Germline V gene data show CDR1 as SGHRS and CDR2 as YFSETQ. The CDR3 covers 13 residues. V lost 8 bases to trimming and J lost 5 bases, with 16 bases between them. The CDR3 region is CASTQGIATEAFF. The CDR3 bases are TGCGCCAGTACACAGGGAATAGCGACTGAAGCTTTCTTT. The entire variable domain, with the rest obtained from reference TRBV5-1 and TRBJ1-1, is as follows: KAGVTQTPRYLIKTRGQQVTLSCSPISGHRSVSWYQQTPGQGLQFLFEYFSETQRNKGNFPGRFSGRQFSNSRSEMNVSTLELGDSALYLCASTQGIATEAFFGQGTRLTVV.

For the CDR3, the DNA is TGTGCCAGCAGCCAAGGACAGGGTGCCTTTTGGGAGCAGTTCTTC. It specifies CASSQGQGAFWEQFF. The chain has TRBV11-2 and TRBJ2-1; 8 nucleotides align to TRBD1. The germline gives CDR1 SGHAT, CDR2 FQNNGV. The junction had 13 bases not matched to a gene; V was cut back by 5 bases and J by 10 bases. This CDR3 is 15 amino acids long.

This rearrangement joins TRBV11-2 to TRBJ1-1; D may be TRBD1 (5 bases). Looked up from germline, CDR1 is SGHAT and CDR2 is FQNNGV. Trimming stripped 1 base from V and 2 bases from J, with 11 bases between. The CDR3 contains 15 residues. In DNA form, the CDR3 reads TGTGCCAGCAGCTTAGGTCAGGGCAGTAACACTGAAGCTTTCTTT. Its translation is CASSLGQGSNTEAFF. The full variable domain, in which reference TRBV11-2 and TRBJ1-1 provide the parts outside the CDR3, is EAGVAQSPRYKIIEKRQSVAFWCNPISGHATLYWYQQILGQGPKLLIQFQNNGVVDDSQLPKDRFSAERLKGVDSTLKIQPAKLEDSAVYLCASSLGQGSNTEAFFGQGTRLTVV.

This rearrangement joins TRBV9 to TRBJ2-1, with 11 bases fitting TRBD2. CDR3 length: 17 amino acids. The V segment lost 4 bases and the J segment 3 bases; nucleotides outside the gene matches: 9. Germline V lookup: CDR1 SGDLS, CDR2 YYNGEE. The CDR3, as DNA: TGTGCCAGCAGCCTACCGGGGCTAGCGGGGGGCTACAATGAGCAGTTCTTC. It codes for CASSLPGLAGGYNEQFF.

The chain uses TRBV24-1 and TRBJ1-2; no definite D call. Germline V gives CDR1 KGHDR, CDR2 SFDVKD. Trimming shortened V by 4 bases and J by 8 bases, and 16 bases separated the two germline ends. This CDR3 comprises 14 residues. The CDR3 region is CATSDPSYANGYTF. CDR3 sequence (DNA): TGTGCCACCAGTGACCCCTCATATGCTAACGGCTACACCTTC.

The chain couples TRBV5-1 to TRBJ1-1; D remains unclear. Per germline, CDR1 SGHRS and CDR2 YFSETQ. V was cut by 3 bases and J by 1 base, with 7 bases left in between. The CDR3 covers 13 residues. CDR3 sequence: CASSSGSNTEAFF. CDR3 sequence (DNA): TGCGCCAGCAGCTCAGGTTCGAACACTGAAGCTTTCTTT.

The chain carries TRBV12-3 or TRBV12-4 and TRBJ1-4, with a tentative D call TRBD1 (5 bases). The V end lost 7 bases, the J end lost 10 bases, and 13 bases lay between the germline ends. The CDR3 is 12 amino acids. CDR3 residues: CASTQGGAKLFF. CDR3 bases: TGTGCCAGCACCCAGGGAGGGGCAAAACTGTTTTTT.